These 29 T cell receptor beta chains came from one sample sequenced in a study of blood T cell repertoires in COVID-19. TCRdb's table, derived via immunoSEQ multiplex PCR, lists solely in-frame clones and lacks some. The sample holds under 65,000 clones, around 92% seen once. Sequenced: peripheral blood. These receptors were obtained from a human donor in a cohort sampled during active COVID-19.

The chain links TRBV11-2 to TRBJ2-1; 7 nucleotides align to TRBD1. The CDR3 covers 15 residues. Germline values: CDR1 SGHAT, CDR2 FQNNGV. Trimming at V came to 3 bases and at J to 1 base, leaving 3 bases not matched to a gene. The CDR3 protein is CASSFTGDSYNEQFF. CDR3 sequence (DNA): TGTGCCAGCAGCTTCACAGGGGATTCCTACAATGAGCAGTTCTTC.

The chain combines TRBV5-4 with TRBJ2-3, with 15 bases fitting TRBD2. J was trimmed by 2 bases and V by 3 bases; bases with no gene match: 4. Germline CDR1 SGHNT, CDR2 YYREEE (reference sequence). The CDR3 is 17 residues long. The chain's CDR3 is CASSSGTSGGITDTQYF. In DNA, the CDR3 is TGTGCCAGCAGCTCCGGGACTAGCGGGGGGATCACAGATACGCAGTATTTT.

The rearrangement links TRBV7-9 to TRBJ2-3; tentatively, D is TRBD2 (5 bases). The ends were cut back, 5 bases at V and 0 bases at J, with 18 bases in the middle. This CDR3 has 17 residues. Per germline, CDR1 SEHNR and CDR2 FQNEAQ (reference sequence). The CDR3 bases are TGTGCCAGCAGCCCCCTAGGTCCTAGCACTAGCACAGATACGCAGTATTTT. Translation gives CASSPLGPSTSTDTQYF. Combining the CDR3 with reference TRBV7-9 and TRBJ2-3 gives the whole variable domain DTGVSQNPRHKITKRGQNVTFRCDPISEHNRLYWYRQTLGQGPEFLTYFQNEAQLEKSRLLSDRFSAERPKGSFSTLEIQRTEQGDSAMYLCASSPLGPSTSTDTQYFGPGTRLTVL.

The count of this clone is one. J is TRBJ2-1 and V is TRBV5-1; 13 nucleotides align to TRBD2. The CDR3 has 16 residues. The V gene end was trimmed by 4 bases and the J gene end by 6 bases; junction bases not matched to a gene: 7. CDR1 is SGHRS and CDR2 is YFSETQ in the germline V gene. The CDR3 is CASSVRLAGGLNEQFF. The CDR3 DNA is TGCGCCAGCAGCGTTAGACTAGCGGGAGGCCTCAATGAGCAGTTCTTC. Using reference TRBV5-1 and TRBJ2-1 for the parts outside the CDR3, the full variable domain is KAGVTQTPRYLIKTRGQQVTLSCSPISGHRSVSWYQQTPGQGLQFLFEYFSETQRNKGNFPGRFSGRQFSNSRSEMNVSTLELGDSALYLCASSVRLAGGLNEQFFGPGTRLTVL.

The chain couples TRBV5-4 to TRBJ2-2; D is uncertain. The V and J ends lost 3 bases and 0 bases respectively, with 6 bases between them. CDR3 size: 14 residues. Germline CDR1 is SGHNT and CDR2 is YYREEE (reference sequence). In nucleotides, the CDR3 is TGTGCCAGCAGCTCCCCATCGAACACCGGGGAGCTGTTTTTT. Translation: CASSSPSNTGELFF. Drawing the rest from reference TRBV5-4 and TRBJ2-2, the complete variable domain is ETGVTQSPTHLIKTRGQQVTLRCSSQSGHNTVSWYQQALGQGPQFIFQYYREEENGRGNFPPRFSGLQFPNYSSELNVNALELDDSALYLCASSSPSNTGELFFGEGSRLTVL.

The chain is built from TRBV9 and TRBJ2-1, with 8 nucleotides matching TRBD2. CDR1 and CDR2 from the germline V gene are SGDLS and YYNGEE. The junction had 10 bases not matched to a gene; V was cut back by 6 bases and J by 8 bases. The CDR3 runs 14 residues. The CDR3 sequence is CASNGIAGFDEQFF. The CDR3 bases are TGTGCCAGCAACGGAATAGCGGGGTTCGATGAGCAGTTCTTC.

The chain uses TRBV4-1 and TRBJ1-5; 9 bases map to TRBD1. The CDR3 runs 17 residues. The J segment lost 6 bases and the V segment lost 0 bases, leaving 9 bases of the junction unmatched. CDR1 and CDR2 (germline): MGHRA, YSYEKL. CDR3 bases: TGCGCCAGCAGCCAAGATCCCGGGACAGGGAGCTTTCAGCCCCAGCATTTT. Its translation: CASSQDPGTGSFQPQHF.

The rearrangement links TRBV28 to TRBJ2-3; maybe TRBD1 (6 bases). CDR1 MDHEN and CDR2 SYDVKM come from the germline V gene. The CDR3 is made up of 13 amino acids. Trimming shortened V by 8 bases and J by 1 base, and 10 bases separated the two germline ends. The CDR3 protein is CASLQGGTDTQYF. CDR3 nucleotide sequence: TGTGCCAGCCTACAGGGAGGCACAGATACGCAGTATTTT. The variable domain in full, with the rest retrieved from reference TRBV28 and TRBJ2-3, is DVKVTQSSRYLVKRTGEKVFLECVQDMDHENMFWYRQDPGLGLRLIYFSYDVKMKEKGDIPEGYSVSREKKERFSLILESASTNQTSMYLCASLQGGTDTQYFGPGTRLTVL.

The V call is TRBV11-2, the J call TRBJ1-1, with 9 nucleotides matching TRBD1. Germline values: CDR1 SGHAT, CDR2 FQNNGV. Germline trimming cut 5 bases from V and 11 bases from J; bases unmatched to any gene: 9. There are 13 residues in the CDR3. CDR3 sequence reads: CASSPRTGEGAFF. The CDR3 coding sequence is TGTGCCAGCAGCCCACGGACAGGGGAAGGGGCTTTCTTT.

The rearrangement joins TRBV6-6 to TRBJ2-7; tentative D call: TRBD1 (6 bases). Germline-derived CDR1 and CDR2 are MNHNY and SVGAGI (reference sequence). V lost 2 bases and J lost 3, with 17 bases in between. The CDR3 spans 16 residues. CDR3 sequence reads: CASSYTQQGVYYEQYF. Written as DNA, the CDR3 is TGTGCCAGCAGTTACACGCAACAGGGAGTATACTACGAGCAGTACTTC.

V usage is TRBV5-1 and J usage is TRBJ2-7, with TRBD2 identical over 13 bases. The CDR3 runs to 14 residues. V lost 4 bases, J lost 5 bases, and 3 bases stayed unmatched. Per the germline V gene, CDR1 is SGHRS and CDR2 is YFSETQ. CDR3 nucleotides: TGCGCCAGCAGCGGTGGGACTAGCGGGAACGAGCAGTACTTC. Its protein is CASSGGTSGNEQYF.

This chain's CDR3 is CSVTGNYGYTF. The CDR3 region has the DNA TGCAGTGTAACAGGGAACTATGGCTACACCTTC. V gene TRBV20-1 combines with J gene TRBJ1-2, with a tentative D call TRBD1 (6 bases). Germline V gene data show CDR1 as DFQATT and CDR2 as SNEGSKA (reference sequence). CDR3 length equals 11 residues. The ends were cut back, 7 bases at V and 2 bases at J, with 8 bases in the middle.

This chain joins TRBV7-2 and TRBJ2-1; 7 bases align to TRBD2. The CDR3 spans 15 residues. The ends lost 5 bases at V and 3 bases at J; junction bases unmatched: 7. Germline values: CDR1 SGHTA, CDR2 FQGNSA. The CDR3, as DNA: TGTGCCAGCAGCCCCCCAGCGGGATTCTACAATGAGCAGTTCTTC. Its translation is CASSPPAGFYNEQFF.

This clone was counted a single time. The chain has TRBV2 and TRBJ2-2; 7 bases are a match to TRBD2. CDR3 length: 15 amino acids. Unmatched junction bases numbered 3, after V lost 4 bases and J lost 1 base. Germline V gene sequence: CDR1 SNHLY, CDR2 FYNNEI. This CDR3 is CASSGERGNTGELFF. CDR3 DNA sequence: TGTGCCAGCAGTGGTGAGCGGGGGAACACCGGGGAGCTGTTTTTT.

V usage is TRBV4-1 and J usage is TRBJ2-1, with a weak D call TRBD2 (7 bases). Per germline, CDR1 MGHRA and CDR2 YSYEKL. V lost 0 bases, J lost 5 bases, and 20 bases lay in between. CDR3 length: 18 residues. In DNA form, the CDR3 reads TGCGCCAGCAGCCAAGACCAGACGCTCGGGGGGCAGGACAATGAGCAGTTCTTC. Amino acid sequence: CASSQDQTLGGQDNEQFF.

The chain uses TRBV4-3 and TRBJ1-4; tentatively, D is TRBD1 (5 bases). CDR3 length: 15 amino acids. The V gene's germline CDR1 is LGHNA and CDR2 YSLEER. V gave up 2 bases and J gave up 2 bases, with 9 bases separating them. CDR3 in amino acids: CASSQQGYTNEKLFF. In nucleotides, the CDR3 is TGCGCCAGCAGCCAACAGGGATATACTAATGAAAAACTGTTTTTT.

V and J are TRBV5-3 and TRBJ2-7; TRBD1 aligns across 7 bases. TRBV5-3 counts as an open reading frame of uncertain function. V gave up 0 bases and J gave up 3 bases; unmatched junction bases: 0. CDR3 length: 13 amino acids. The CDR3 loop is CARSLDRGYEQYF. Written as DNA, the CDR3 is TGTGCCAGAAGCTTGGACAGGGGCTACGAGCAGTACTTC.

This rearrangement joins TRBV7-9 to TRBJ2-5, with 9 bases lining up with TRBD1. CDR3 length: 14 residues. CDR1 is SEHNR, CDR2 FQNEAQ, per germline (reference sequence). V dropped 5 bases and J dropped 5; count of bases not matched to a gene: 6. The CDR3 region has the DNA TGTGCCAGCAGCCGCTGGGACAGGGTGGAGACCCAGTACTTC. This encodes CASSRWDRVETQYF.

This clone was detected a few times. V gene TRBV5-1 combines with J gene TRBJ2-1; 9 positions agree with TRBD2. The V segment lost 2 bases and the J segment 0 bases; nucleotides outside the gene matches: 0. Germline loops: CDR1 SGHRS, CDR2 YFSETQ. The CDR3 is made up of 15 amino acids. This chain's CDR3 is CASSFSGSSYNEQFF. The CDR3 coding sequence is TGCGCCAGCAGCTTTAGCGGGAGCTCCTACAATGAGCAGTTCTTC.

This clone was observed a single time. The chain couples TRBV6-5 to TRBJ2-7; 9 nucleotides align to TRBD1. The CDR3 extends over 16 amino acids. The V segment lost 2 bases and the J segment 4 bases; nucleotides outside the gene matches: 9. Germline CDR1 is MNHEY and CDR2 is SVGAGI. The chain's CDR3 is CASSYQLQGAVYEQYF. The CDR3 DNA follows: TGTGCCAGCAGTTACCAGCTACAGGGGGCGGTTTACGAGCAGTACTTC.

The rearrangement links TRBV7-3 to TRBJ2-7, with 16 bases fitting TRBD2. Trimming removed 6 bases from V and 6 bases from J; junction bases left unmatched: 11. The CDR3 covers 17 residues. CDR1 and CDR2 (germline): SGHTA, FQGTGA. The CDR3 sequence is CASSQGTSGRAGSEQYF. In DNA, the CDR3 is TGTGCCAGCAGTCAAGGGACTAGCGGGAGGGCCGGGAGCGAGCAGTACTTC.

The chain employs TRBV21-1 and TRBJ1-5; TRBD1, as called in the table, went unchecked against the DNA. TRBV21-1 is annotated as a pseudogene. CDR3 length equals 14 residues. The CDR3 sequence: CASNPLGAYQPQHF. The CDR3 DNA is TGTGCCAGCAATCCGCTGGGGGCATATCAGCCCCAGCATTTT.

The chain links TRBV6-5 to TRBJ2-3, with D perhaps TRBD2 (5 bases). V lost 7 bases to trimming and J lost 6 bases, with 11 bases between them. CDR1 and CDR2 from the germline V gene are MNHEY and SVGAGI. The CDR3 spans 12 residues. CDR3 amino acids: CASMIRTDTQYF. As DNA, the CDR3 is TGTGCCAGCATGATCAGGACTGATACGCAGTATTTT.

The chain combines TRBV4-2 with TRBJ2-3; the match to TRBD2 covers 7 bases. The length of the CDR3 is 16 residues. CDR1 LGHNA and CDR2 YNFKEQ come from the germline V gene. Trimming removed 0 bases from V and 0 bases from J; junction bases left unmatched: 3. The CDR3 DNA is TGTGCCAGCAGCCAAGAACCTAGCGGAAGCACAGATACGCAGTATTTT. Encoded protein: CASSQEPSGSTDTQYF.

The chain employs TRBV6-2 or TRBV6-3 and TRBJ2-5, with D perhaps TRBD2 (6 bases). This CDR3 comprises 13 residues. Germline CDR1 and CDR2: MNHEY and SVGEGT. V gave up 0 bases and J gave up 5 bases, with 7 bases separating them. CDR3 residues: CASSYSAGETQYF. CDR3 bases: TGTGCCAGCAGTTACTCGGCGGGGGAGACCCAGTACTTC.

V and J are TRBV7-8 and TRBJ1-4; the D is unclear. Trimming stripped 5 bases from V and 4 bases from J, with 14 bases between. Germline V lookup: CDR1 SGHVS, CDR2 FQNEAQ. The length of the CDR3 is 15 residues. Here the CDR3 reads CASSPAPGYNEKLFF. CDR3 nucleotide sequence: TGTGCCAGCAGCCCTGCCCCGGGTTATAATGAAAAACTGTTTTTT.

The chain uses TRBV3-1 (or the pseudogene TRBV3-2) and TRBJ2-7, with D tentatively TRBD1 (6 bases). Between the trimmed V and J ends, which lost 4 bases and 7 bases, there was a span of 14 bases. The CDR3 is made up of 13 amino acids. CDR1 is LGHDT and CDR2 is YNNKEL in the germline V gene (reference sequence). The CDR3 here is CASSLPGAEEQYF. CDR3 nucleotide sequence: TGTGCCAGCAGCCTACCAGGGGCAGAGGAGCAGTACTTC.

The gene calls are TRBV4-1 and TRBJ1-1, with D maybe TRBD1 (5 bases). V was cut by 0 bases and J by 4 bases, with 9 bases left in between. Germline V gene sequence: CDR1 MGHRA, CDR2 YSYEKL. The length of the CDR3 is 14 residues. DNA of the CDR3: TGCGCCAGCAGCCAAGACAGGGTGACCACTGAAGCTTTCTTT. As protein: CASSQDRVTTEAFF.

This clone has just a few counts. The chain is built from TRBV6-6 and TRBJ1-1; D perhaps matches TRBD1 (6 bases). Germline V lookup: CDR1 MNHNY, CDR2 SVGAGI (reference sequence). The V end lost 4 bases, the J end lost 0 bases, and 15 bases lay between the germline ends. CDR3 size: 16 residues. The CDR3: CASSFGGGFMNTEAFF. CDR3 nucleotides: TGTGCCAGCAGTTTTGGGGGGGGCTTTATGAACACTGAAGCTTTCTTT.